This T cell receptor (beta chain) came from a study of vaccination effects on CD4 cells after COVID-19. At the level of the study: Post-vaccine draws lagged the second dose by a median of 72 days.

Concerning this clone itself: Antigen specificity is unknown.

Sequenced by immunoSEQ multiplex PCR; TCRdb stores in-frame clones only, minus some. The sample consists of almost 30,000 clones, roughly 71% of them appearing once. Before sequencing took place, the ViraFEST assay used viral peptide pools to expand antigen-specific CD4+ T cells. After roughly 11 days in culture, the CD4+ T cells were isolated. Two doses of BNT162b2 or mRNA-1273 vaccine were administered to participants. Culturing of more than 1.5 million PBMC per well took place with 8.5 to 10 IU/ml IL-2 and about 10 ug/ml peptides. This receptor was identified in a human donor who received a COVID-19 vaccine. The sample here was CD4+ T cells from PBMCs cultured with HCoV-OC43 spike peptides, taken after COVID-19 vaccination. The subset here: HCoV-OC43 spike overlapping peptide pool stimulation.

CDR3 residues: CASSPQVASGGNSYEQYF. The CDR3 coding sequence is TGTGCCAGCTCACCTCAGGTAGCGAGCGGGGGAAACTCCTACGAGCAGTACTTC. The V gene is TRBV18, the J gene TRBJ2-7; 8 bases line up with TRBD2. The CDR3 has 18 amino acids. In germline, CDR1 is KGHSH, CDR2 LQKENI. V lost 3 bases, J lost 0 bases, and 13 bases stayed unmatched.